A selection of T cell receptor beta chains follows, all from one sample in a study of Tregs in tolerant kidney transplant recipients. The table came from immunoSEQ multiplex PCR; TCRdb's copy has only in-frame clones and leaves some out. The sample shows about 100,000 clones, 80% to 95% of them seen only once. The sample here was CD4+ T cells from blood, taken before the transplant. The receptors shown here come from a human donor who received a combined kidney and bone marrow transplant. Each CDR3 is given with its conserved first and last residue. Each record gives: clone size, D gene, J gene, V gene, CDR3 DNA, CDR3 protein. D genes are given only for firm matches. Size tells how often a clone was seen (once, few, many) or the class of an expanded clone, and some rows leave it out.

. TRBD1 TRBJ1-3 TRBV27 TGTGCCGGCATGAGGGCAGGGGGAACTGGAAACACCATATATTTT CAGMRAGGTGNTIYF
few TRBD1 TRBJ1-4 TRBV7-9 TGTGCCAGCAGGGAGTGGGACAGGGGGAGAACTAATGAAAAACTGTTTTTT CASREWDRGRTNEKLFF
. TRBD1 TRBJ2-7 TRBV7-9 TGTGCCAGCAGCCCCGGGACAGGTCACTACGAGCAGTACTTC CASSPGTGHYEQYF
. . TRBJ1-1 TRBV11-2 TGTGCCAGCAGCTTAAGGGGTGGAGTATCGGGCACTGAAGCTTTCTTT CASSLRGGVSGTEAFF
. TRBD1 TRBJ2-7 TRBV15 TGTGCCACCAGCAGAGAAAAAAGGACAGGGGGCTTCTGGTCCTACGAGCAGTACTTC CATSREKRTGGFWSYEQYF
. . TRBJ1-2 TRBV28 TGTGCCAGCAGTCAGGGCCATAACTATGGCTACACCTTC CASSQGHNYGYTF
. . TRBJ1-2 TRBV7-8 TGTGCCAGCAGGCCAGCGGGGGCGGGAGGCTACACCTTC CASRPAGAGGYTF
. . TRBJ1-2 TRBV6-1 TGTGCCAGCCTTCCAGGGCTAAACTATGGCTACACCTTC CASLPGLNYGYTF
. TRBD1 TRBJ1-1 TRBV19 TGTGCCAGTAGTCCCTGGACAGGGGCGAGGAACACTGAAGCTTTCTTT CASSPWTGARNTEAFF
. TRBD1 TRBJ1-2 TRBV2 TGTGCCAGCAGCTTACAGGGGGCCCGCTATGGCTACACCTTC CASSLQGARYGYTF
. TRBD2 TRBJ2-3 TRBV28 TGTGCCAACCCGCAGCGGGGGGGCACAGATACGCAGTATTTT CANPQRGGTDTQYF
. . TRBJ1-2 TRBV5-6 TGTGCCAGCAGCTTGGCCGGGGGGCCCCATGGCTACACCTTC CASSLAGGPHGYTF
. TRBD2 TRBJ2-7 TRBV30 TGTGCCTGGAGTCGGACTAGCGGCTCCTACGAGCAGTACTTC CAWSRTSGSYEQYF
. TRBD1 TRBJ2-6 TRBV4-3 TGCGCCAGCAGCTTTGACAGGGCTGGGGCCAACGTCCTGACTTTC CASSFDRAGANVLTF
. TRBD2 TRBJ2-3 TRBV5-6 TGTGCCAGCAGGGGGACTAGCGGGACGACAGATACGCAGTATTTT CASRGTSGTTDTQYF
. TRBD2 TRBJ2-4 TRBV10-3 TGTGCCATCAGTGAGAGGCGGGGGGAGGGCCGAAACATTCAGTACTTC CAISERRGEGRNIQYF
. . TRBJ2-3 TRBV12-5 TGTGCTAGTAGCGAGCAGGGGCTTTCAGATACGCAGTATTTT CASSEQGLSDTQYF
. . TRBJ2-7 TRBV5-4 TGTGCCAGCAGCTTACCGGGAAGGCTTGGGTACGAGCAGTACTTC CASSLPGRLGYEQYF
once . TRBJ1-1 TRBV5-4 TGTGCCAGCAGCTTTTATCGGGTGGACACTGAAGCTTTCTTT CASSFYRVDTEAFF
. . TRBJ1-5 TRBV27 TGTGCCAGCAGTTTAGCCGGGGTGGACAATCAGCCCCAGCATTTT CASSLAGVDNQPQHF
. . TRBJ1-2 TRBV7-2 TGTGCCAGCAGCTTACCAGGGATCGTTTATGGCTACACCTTC CASSLPGIVYGYTF
. . TRBJ2-3 TRBV18 TGTGCCAGCTCACGAGGTGCGGGCCCCTTCACAGATACGCAGTATTTT CASSRGAGPFTDTQYF
. . TRBJ1-1 TRBV4-3 TGCGCCAGCAGCCACTTTCGCGGGGGGGGTAGCCTCCTACGTGAAGCTTTCTTT CASSHFRGGGSLLREAFF
. . TRBJ2-3 TRBV11-3 TGTGCCAGCCGCCCCGCCGGGGATACGCAGTATTTT CASRPAGDTQYF
. TRBD2 TRBJ2-7 TRBV27 TGTGCCAGCAGTCCCTTGCCTGGGGGGGGAGGGCCCTACGAGCAGTACTTC CASSPLPGGGGPYEQYF
. . TRBJ1-1 TRBV29-1 TGCAGCGTTGAAGATCCATCTCCAGTAATGAACACTGAAGCTTTCTTT CSVEDPSPVMNTEAFF
. . TRBJ2-3 TRBV10-1 TGCGCCAGCAGGAAGTTAGCGGTTACAGATACGCAGTATTTT CASRKLAVTDTQYF
. TRBD1 TRBJ2-3 TRBV10-3 TGTGCCATCAGGGAACAGGGGGCAAGCACAGATACGCAGTATTTT CAIREQGASTDTQYF